This note documents a single T cell receptor beta chain sequence. Its antigen is unknown. The record originates from a study of vaccination effects on CD4 cells after COVID-19. Clones were sequenced by immunoSEQ multiplex PCR, and TCRdb holds only the in-frame ones, with some missing. The table includes about 23,000 clones, 73% detected once. The study, taken as a whole, reports: Researchers report that only 1 of 255 vaccine-induced clones in healthy vaccinees cross-reacted with common cold coronaviruses. Clones of infection and vaccine origin contracted markedly late after vaccination. Early post-infection timepoints were missing from the study, which also had few convalescent patients.

CDR3 length: 17 amino acids. CDR1 ENHRY and CDR2 SYGVKD come from the germline V gene. Trimming at V came to 4 bases and at J to 2 bases, leaving 9 bases not matched to a gene. ViraFEST assay sequencing came after antigen-specific CD4+ T cells were expanded with viral peptide pools. Following 10 days of culture, CD4+ T cells were isolated. Vaccine recipients lacked prior SARS-CoV-2 infection and had negative nucleocapsid antibodies. The sequences come from CD4+ T cells from PBMCs cultured with SARS-CoV-2 spike peptides, collected before COVID-19 vaccination. This TCR was recovered from a human donor who received a COVID-19 vaccine. The chain carries TRBV10-3 and TRBJ2-2; TRBD1 aligns across 8 bases. Written as DNA, the CDR3 is TGTGCCATCAGTGGAGGGACAGGTTTCTTTAACACCGGGGAGCTGTTTTTT. This translates into CAISGGTGFFNTGELFF.